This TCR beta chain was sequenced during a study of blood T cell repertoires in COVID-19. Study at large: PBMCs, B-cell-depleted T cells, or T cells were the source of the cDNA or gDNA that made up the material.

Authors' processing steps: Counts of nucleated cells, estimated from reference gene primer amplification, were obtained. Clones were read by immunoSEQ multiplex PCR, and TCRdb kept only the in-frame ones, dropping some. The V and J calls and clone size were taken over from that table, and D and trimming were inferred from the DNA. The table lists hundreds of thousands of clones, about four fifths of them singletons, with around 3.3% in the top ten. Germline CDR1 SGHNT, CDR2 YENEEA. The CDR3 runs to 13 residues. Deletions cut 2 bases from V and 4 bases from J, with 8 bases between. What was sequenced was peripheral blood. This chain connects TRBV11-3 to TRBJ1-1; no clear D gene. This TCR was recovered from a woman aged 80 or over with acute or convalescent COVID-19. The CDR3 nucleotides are TGTGCCAGCAGCTTAATGTGGGCCACTGAAGCTTTCTTT. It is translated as CASSLMWATEAFF.